Below are 13 T cell receptor beta chains sequenced from a single sample in a study of blood T cell repertoires in COVID-19. TCRdb's table, derived via immunoSEQ multiplex PCR, lists solely in-frame clones and lacks some. The sample records about 130,000 clones, around 85% being singletons. Sequenced sample: peripheral blood. The receptor source for this set is a woman between 45 and 60 years old with acute or convalescent COVID-19.

The gene calls are TRBV27 and TRBJ1-2, with 7 bases fitting TRBD1. After removal of 8 bases from V and 3 bases from J, the junction contained 15 bases not matched to a gene. This CDR3 contains 16 residues. The germline V gene has CDR1 MNHEY and CDR2 SMNVEV (reference sequence). The CDR3, as DNA: TGTGCCAGCCTCCCGAAGGCGGGACAGAGGTACTATGGCTACACCTTC. As protein: CASLPKAGQRYYGYTF.

The chain employs TRBV19 and TRBJ1-1; D is possibly TRBD1 (5 bases). Trimming stripped 3 bases from V and 0 bases from J, with 8 bases between. CDR1 and CDR2 (germline): LNHDA, SQIVND (reference sequence). This CDR3 has 14 amino acids. The CDR3: CASSMGGVNTEAFF. The CDR3 region has the DNA TGTGCCAGTAGTATGGGGGGAGTGAACACTGAAGCTTTCTTT. Filled out from reference TRBV19 and TRBJ1-1, the complete variable domain reads DGGITQSPKYLFRKEGQNVTLSCEQNLNHDAMYWYRQDPGQGLRLIYYSQIVNDFQKGDIAEGYSVSREKKESFPLTVTSAQKNPTAFYLCASSMGGVNTEAFFGQGTRLTVV.

This clone was seen only once. The rearrangement links TRBV15 to TRBJ1-1; 7 nucleotides match TRBD1. With 2 bases clipped from V and 10 bases from J, the junction kept 7 bases outside the gene matches. Germline CDR1 and CDR2: LNHNV and YYDKDF (reference sequence). This CDR3 is built from 13 residues. The CDR3 reads CATSRTRQGLAFF. CDR3 bases: TGTGCCACCAGCAGAACTCGACAGGGTTTAGCTTTCTTT. The entire variable domain, with the rest obtained from reference TRBV15 and TRBJ1-1, is as follows: DAMVIQNPRYQVTQFGKPVTLSCSQTLNHNVMYWYQQKSSQAPKLLFHYYDKDFNNEADTPDNFQSRRPNTSFCFLDIRSPGLGDTAMYLCATSRTRQGLAFFGQGTRLTVV.

The rearrangement links TRBV7-3 to TRBJ2-2, with D perhaps TRBD1 (6 bases). Germline V lookup: CDR1 SGHTA, CDR2 FQGTGA. V was pared by 5 bases and J by 4 bases, with 8 bases between. The CDR3 length is 13 residues. CDR3 loop: CASSQGSTGELFF. CDR3 DNA: TGTGCCAGCAGCCAGGGGTCCACCGGGGAGCTGTTTTTT.

Notes on this clone: This may come from a read error, since a much larger clone is one base off. This chain connects TRBV6-5 to TRBJ1-1; tentative D call: TRBD1 (6 bases). Trimming removed 5 bases at V and 5 bases at J, with 12 bases between. Germline-derived CDR1 and CDR2 are MNHEY and SVGAGI. The CDR3 has 13 amino acids. CDR3 loop: CASSPEQGTEAFF. CDR3 nucleotides: TGTGCCAGCAGTCCCGAACAGGGAACTGAAGCTTTCTTT.

The chain uses TRBV18 and TRBJ1-1; 7 bases are shared with TRBD1. This CDR3 has 13 residues. V shed 4 bases and J 3 bases; nucleotides not matched to a gene: 2. The germline V gene has CDR1 KGHSH and CDR2 LQKENI. The CDR3 sequence is CASSRQGDTEAFF. As DNA, the CDR3 is TGTGCCAGCTCACGCCAGGGGGACACTGAAGCTTTCTTT.

This rearrangement joins TRBV9 to TRBJ1-1, with a possible D match to TRBD1 (5 bases). Germline-derived CDR1 and CDR2 are SGDLS and YYNGEE. CDR3 length: 13 residues. V shed 2 bases and J shed 6 bases, with 11 bases lying between them. The CDR3 DNA sequence: TGTGCCAGCAGCGTCGGGGGATCTCCTGAAGCTTTCTTT. Translation gives CASSVGGSPEAFF.

This chain connects TRBV2 to TRBJ2-1; 8 bases are a match to TRBD1. V gave up 8 bases and J gave up 4 bases; unmatched junction bases: 10. This CDR3 contains 15 residues. CDR1 SNHLY and CDR2 FYNNEI come from the germline V gene. The CDR3 spells CASGQGKWVYNEQFF. As DNA, the CDR3 is TGTGCCAGCGGACAGGGTAAATGGGTTTACAATGAGCAGTTCTTC.

The chain has TRBV27 and TRBJ2-1; TRBD2 aligns across 9 bases. This CDR3 contains 13 residues. The junction had 4 bases not matched to a gene; V was cut back by 7 bases and J by 6 bases. CDR1 is MNHEY and CDR2 is SMNVEV in the germline V gene (reference sequence). CDR3 nucleotides: TGTGCCAGCACTAGCGGGGCGAGCAATGAGCAGTTCTTC. Translated, it gives CASTSGASNEQFF.

V usage is TRBV9 and J usage is TRBJ1-3, with 8 nucleotides matching TRBD1. CDR3 length: 15 amino acids. CDR1 and CDR2 from the germline V gene are SGDLS and YYNGEE. V shed 3 bases, J shed 3 bases, and the junction held 5 bases outside the gene matches. The DNA of the CDR3 is TGTGCCAGCAGCGCGACCGGGACAGGTGGAAACACCATATATTTT. Translated, it gives CASSATGTGGNTIYF.

This clone was seen a handful of times. J is TRBJ1-6 and V is TRBV6-5, with 7 bases aligning to TRBD1. CDR1 MNHEY and CDR2 SVGAGI come from the germline V gene. The V segment lost 6 bases and the J segment 9 bases; nucleotides outside the gene matches: 11. The CDR3 consists of 15 residues. CDR3 DNA sequence: TGTGCCAGCAGCCCCCAGACAGGGCTGATTTCACCCCTCCACTTT. This encodes CASSPQTGLISPLHF.

V and J are TRBV29-1 and TRBJ2-7, with a weak D call TRBD1 (6 bases). Germline assignment: CDR1 SQVTM and CDR2 ANQGSEA. The CDR3 extends over 13 amino acids. V was shortened by 5 bases and J by 2 bases, with 13 bases between the two germline ends. The CDR3 coding sequence is TGCAGCGTTTCCCTGACAGGAGCCTACGAGCAGTACTTC. Translating gives CSVSLTGAYEQYF.

V and J are TRBV11-3 and TRBJ2-3, with a possible D match to TRBD2 (7 bases). Per germline, CDR1 SGHNT and CDR2 YENEEA. The CDR3 has 15 amino acids. Trimming removed 1 base at V and 2 bases at J, with 10 bases between. The CDR3 reads CASSLGGGPTDTQYF. The CDR3 DNA reads TGTGCCAGCAGCTTAGGCGGGGGCCCCACAGATACGCAGTATTTT. The full variable domain, rest sourced from reference TRBV11-3 and TRBJ2-3, is EAGVVQSPRYKIIEKKQPVAFWCNPISGHNTLYWYLQNLGQGPELLIRYENEEAVDDSQLPKDRFSAERLKGVDSTLKIQPAELGDSAVYLCASSLGGGPTDTQYFGPGTRLTVL.